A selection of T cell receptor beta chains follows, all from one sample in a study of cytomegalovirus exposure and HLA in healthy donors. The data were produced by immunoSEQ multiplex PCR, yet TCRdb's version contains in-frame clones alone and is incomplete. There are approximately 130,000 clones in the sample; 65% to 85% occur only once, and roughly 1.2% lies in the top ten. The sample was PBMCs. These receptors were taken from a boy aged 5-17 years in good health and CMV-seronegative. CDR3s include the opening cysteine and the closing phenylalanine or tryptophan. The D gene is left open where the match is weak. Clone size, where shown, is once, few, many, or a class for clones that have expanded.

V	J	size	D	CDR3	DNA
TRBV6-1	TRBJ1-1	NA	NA	CASRQGRDTEAFF	TGTGCCAGCAGGCAGGGGAGGGACACTGAAGCTTTCTTT
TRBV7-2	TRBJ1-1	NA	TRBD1	CASKAGRGPETEAFF	TGTGCCAGCAAAGCGGGCAGGGGGCCGGAAACTGAAGCTTTCTTT
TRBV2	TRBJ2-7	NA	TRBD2	CASSEAGLAGSYEQYF	TGTGCCAGCAGTGAAGCTGGACTAGCGGGGTCCTACGAGCAGTACTTC
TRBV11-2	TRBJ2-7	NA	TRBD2	CATRPGGSYEQYF	TGTGCCACCCGCCCCGGGGGGTCCTACGAGCAGTACTTC
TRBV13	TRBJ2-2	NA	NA	CASSLGSGTGELFF	TGTGCCAGCAGCTTAGGCTCCGGCACCGGGGAGCTGTTTTTT
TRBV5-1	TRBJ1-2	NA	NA	CASRDSSYGYTF	TGCGCCAGCAGGGACAGCTCTTATGGCTACACCTTC
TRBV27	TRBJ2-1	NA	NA	CASSITIYNEQFF	TGTGCCAGCAGTATTACTATTTACAATGAGCAGTTCTTC
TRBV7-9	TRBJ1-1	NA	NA	CASSQGGQGHTEAFF	TGTGCCAGCAGCCAAGGAGGGCAGGGTCACACTGAAGCTTTCTTT
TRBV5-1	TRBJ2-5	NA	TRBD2	CASSWRTSGSSETQYF	TGCGCCAGCAGCTGGAGGACTAGCGGGAGCTCAGAGACCCAGTACTTC
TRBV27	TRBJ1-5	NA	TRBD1	CASSPGGVGNQPQHF	TGTGCCAGCAGTCCAGGGGGTGTTGGCAATCAGCCCCAGCATTTT
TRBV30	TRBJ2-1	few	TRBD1	CACGTGYNEQFF	TGTGCCTGTGGGACAGGCTACAATGAGCAGTTCTTC
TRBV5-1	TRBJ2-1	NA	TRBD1	CASSSGTALSYNEQFF	TGCGCCAGCAGCTCAGGGACAGCCCTGTCCTACAATGAGCAGTTCTTC
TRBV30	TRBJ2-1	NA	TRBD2	CAWNVGGFDEQFF	TGTGCCTGGAACGTGGGAGGGTTCGATGAGCAGTTCTTC
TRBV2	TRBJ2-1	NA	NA	CASRARLARYNEQFF	TGTGCCAGCAGGGCCCGATTAGCTCGCTACAATGAGCAGTTCTTC
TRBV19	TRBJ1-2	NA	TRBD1	CASCGVLQGARSGYTF	TGTGCCAGTTGCGGCGTATTACAGGGGGCAAGGAGTGGCTACACCTTC
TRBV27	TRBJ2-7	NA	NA	CASSPRGGAGYEQYF	TGTGCCAGCAGTCCGAGGGGGGGGGCTGGCTACGAGCAGTACTTC
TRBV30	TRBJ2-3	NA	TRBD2	CAWSARLAGAGDTQYF	TGTGCCTGGAGTGCGAGGCTAGCGGGAGCCGGGGATACGCAGTATTTT
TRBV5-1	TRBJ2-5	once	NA	CASSLVGGNQETQYF	TGCGCCAGCAGCTTGGTGGGCGGGAACCAAGAGACCCAGTACTTC
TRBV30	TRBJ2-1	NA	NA	CAWTSGYNEQFF	TGTGCCTGGACGAGCGGCTACAATGAGCAGTTCTTC
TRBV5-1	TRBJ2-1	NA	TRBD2	CASRFLAGGYNEQFF	TGCGCCAGCAGGTTTTTGGCGGGAGGCTACAATGAGCAGTTCTTC
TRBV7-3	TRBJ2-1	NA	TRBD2	CASSLVPTSGDNEQFF	TGTGCCAGCAGCTTAGTCCCGACTAGCGGGGACAATGAGCAGTTCTTC
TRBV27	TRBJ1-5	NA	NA	CASSRETNQPQHF	TGTGCCAGCAGCAGGGAAACCAATCAGCCCCAGCATTTT
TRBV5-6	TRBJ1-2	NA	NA	CASSFNYGYTF	TGTGCCAGCAGCTTCAATTATGGCTACACCTTC
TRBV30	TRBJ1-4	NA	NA	CAWSVKGKLFF	TGTGCCTGGAGTGTAAAGGGGAAACTGTTTTTT
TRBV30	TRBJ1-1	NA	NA	CAWKAESTEAFF	TGTGCCTGGAAGGCGGAAAGCACTGAAGCTTTCTTT
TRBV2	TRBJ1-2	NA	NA	CASSEDQGHYGYTF	TGTGCCAGCAGTGAAGACCAGGGCCACTATGGCTACACCTTC
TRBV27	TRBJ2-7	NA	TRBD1	CASSLTGFPYEQYF	TGTGCCAGCAGCCTGACAGGGTTCCCCTACGAGCAGTACTTC
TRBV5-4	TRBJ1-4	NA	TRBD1	CASSQDREDEKLFF	TGTGCCAGCAGCCAGGACAGGGAGGATGAAAAACTGTTTTTT
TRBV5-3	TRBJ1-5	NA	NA	CARSLRDIPIYSNQPQHF	TGTGCCAGAAGCTTGAGGGACATACCAATTTATAGCAATCAGCCCCAGCATTTT
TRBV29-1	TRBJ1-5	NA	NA	CSAVTGSNQPQHF	TGCAGCGCCGTAACGGGAAGCAATCAGCCCCAGCATTTT
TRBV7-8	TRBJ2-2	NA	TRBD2	CASSSKSGRAVGELFF	TGTGCCAGCAGCTCCAAAAGCGGGAGGGCCGTGGGGGAGCTGTTTTTT
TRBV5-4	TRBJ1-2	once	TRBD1	CASSLRQGGGYGYTF	TGTGCCAGCAGCTTGAGACAGGGAGGAGGCTATGGCTACACCTTC
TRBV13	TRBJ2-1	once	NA	CASSPLTLHNEQFF	TGTGCCAGCAGCCCACTCACCCTCCACAATGAGCAGTTCTTC
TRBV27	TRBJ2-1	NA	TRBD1	CASSLSAGGWNEQFF	TGTGCCAGCAGTTTATCGGCAGGGGGCTGGAATGAGCAGTTCTTC
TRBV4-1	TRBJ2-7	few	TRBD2	CASSQAPGLAYYEQYF	TGCGCCAGCAGCCAAGCACCGGGACTAGCGTACTACGAGCAGTACTTC
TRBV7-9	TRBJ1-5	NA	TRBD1	CASSLMPGTGLGNQPQHF	TGTGCCAGCAGCTTAATGCCCGGGACAGGGCTCGGCAATCAGCCCCAGCATTTT
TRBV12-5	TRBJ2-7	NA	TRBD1	CATTPTGTASYEQYF	TGTGCTACTACACCAACCGGGACAGCGAGCTACGAGCAGTACTTC
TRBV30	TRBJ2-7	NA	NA	CAWRKPGPAGEQYF	TGTGCCTGGAGGAAACCGGGCCCGGCGGGCGAGCAGTACTTC
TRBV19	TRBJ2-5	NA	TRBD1	CASSIVQGAWETQYF	TGTGCCAGTAGTATAGTACAGGGGGCCTGGGAGACCCAGTACTTC
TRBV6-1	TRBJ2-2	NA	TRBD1	CASSRDRVFGELFF	TGTGCCAGCAGCCGGGACAGGGTTTTCGGGGAGCTGTTTTTT
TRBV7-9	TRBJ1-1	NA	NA	CAGSTPWEGGTEAFF	TGTGCCGGCAGCACGCCTTGGGAGGGAGGCACTGAAGCTTTCTTT
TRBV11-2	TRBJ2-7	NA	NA	CASSQLGSKGYEQYF	TGTGCCAGCAGCCAGCTAGGAAGCAAGGGGTACGAGCAGTACTTC
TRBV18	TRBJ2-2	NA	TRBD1	CASSPPDRGDTGELFF	TGTGCCAGCTCACCACCGGACAGGGGGGACACCGGGGAGCTGTTTTTT
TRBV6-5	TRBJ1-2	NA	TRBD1	CASSNQGVSGYTF	TGTGCCAGCAGTAATCAGGGGGTAAGCGGCTACACCTTC
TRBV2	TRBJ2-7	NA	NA	CASRRQYLSYEQYF	TGTGCCAGCCGCCGACAGTACCTCTCCTACGAGCAGTACTTC
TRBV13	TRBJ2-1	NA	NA	CASSFSGSGYNEQFF	TGTGCCAGCAGCTTCAGCGGGTCCGGCTACAATGAGCAGTTCTTC
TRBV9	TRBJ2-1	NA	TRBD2	CASSVGTSPRGGEQFF	TGTGCCAGCAGCGTGGGGACTAGCCCGAGGGGTGGTGAGCAGTTCTTC
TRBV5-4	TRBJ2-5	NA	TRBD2	CASSSPGTSGLQETQYF	TGTGCCAGCAGCTCCCCGGGGACTAGCGGGTTGCAAGAGACCCAGTACTTC
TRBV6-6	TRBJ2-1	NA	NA	CATARNRLNNEQFF	TGTGCCACGGCGCGAAACCGACTCAACAATGAGCAGTTCTTC
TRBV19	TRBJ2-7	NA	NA	CASTPGVWPYEQYF	TGTGCCAGTACCCCGGGAGTCTGGCCCTACGAGCAGTACTTC
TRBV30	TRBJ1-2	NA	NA	CAWSVRRSAAPNYGYTF	TGTGCCTGGAGTGTACGCAGGTCGGCTGCGCCTAACTATGGCTACACCTTC
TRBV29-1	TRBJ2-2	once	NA	CSVEGDANTGELFF	TGCAGCGTTGAGGGAGACGCGAACACCGGGGAGCTGTTTTTT
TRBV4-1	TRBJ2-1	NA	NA	CASSQVQGHNYNEQFF	TGCGCCAGCAGCCAAGTGCAGGGACACAACTACAATGAGCAGTTCTTC